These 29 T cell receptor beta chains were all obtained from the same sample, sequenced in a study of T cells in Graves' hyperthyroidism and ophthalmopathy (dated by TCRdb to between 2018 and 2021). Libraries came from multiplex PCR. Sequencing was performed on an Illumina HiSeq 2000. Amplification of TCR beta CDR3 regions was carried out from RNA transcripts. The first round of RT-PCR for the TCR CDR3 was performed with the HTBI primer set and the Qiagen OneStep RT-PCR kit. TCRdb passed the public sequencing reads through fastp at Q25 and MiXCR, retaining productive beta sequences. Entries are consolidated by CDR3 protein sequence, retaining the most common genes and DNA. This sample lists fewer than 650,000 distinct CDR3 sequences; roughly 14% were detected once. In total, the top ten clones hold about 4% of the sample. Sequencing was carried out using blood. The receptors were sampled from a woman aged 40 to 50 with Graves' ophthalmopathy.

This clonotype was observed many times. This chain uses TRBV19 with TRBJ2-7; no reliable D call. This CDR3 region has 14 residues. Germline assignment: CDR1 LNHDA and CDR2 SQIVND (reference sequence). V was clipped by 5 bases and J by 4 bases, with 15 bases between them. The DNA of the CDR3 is TGTGCCAGTAGTCCCCCGGAGCCCGCATACGAGCAGTACTTC. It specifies CASSPPEPAYEQYF. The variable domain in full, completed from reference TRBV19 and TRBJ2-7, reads DGGITQSPKYLFRKEGQNVTLSCEQNLNHDAMYWYRQDPGQGLRLIYYSQIVNDFQKGDIAEGYSVSREKKESFPLTVTSAQKNPTAFYLCASSPPEPAYEQYFGPGTRLTVT.

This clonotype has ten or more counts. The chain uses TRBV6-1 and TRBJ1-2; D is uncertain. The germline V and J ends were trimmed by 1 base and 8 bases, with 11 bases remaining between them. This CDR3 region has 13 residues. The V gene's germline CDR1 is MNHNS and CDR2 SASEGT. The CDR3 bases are TGTGCCAGCAGTGAAGTGGACCGAGGAGGCTACACCTTC. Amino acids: CASSEVDRGGYTF.

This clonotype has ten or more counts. CDR3 sequence reads: CASSLFSPGLARETQYF. CDR3 nucleotide sequence: TGTGCCAGCAGCTTGTTCTCACCGGGACTAGCAAGGGAGACCCAGTACTTC. The rearrangement uses TRBV11-2 and TRBJ2-5; 9 nucleotides align to TRBD2. CDR3 length: 17 residues. CDR1 and CDR2 (germline): SGHAT, FQNNGV. The J segment lost 5 bases and the V segment lost 3 bases, leaving 13 bases of the junction unmatched.

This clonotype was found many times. The CDR3 spells CASSYLGGGQPQHF. As DNA, the CDR3 is TGTGCCAGCAGTTATCTAGGGGGAGGACAGCCCCAGCATTTT. The chain couples TRBV6-2 or TRBV6-3 to TRBJ1-5; possible D gene TRBD1, 6 bases. Germline CDR1 MNHEY, CDR2 SVGEGT. This CDR3 comprises 14 residues. Trimming stripped 3 bases from V and 7 bases from J, with 13 bases between.

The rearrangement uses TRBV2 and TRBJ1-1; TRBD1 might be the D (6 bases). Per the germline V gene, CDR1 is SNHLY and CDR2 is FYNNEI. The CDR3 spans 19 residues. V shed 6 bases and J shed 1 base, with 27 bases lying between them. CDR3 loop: CASSRISRGRGLENTEAFF. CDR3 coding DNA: TGTGCCAGCAGCCGGATCTCTAGGGGCAGGGGTTTGGAGAACACTGAAGCTTTCTTT.

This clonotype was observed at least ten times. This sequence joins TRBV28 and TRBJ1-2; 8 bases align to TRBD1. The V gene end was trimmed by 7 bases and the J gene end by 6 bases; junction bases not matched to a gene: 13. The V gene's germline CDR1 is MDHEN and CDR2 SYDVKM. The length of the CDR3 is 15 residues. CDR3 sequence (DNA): TGTGCCAGCATTCCAGGGGGCCAAAGGTATCATGGCTACACCTTC. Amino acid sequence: CASIPGGQRYHGYTF.

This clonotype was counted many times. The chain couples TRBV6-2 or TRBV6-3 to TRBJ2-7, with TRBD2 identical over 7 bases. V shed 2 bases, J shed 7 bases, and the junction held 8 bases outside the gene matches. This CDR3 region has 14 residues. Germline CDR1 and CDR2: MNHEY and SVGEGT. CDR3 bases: TGTGCCAGCAGTTACGTCGCGGGAGTCCGTGAGCAGTACTTC. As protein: CASSYVAGVREQYF.

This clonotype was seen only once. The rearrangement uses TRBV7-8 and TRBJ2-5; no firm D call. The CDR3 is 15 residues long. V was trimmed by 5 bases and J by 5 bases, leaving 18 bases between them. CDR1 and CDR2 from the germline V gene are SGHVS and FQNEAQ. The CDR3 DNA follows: TGTGCCAGCAGCCTAAACTATGGGGTCCGGGAGACCCAGTACTTC. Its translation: CASSLNYGVRETQYF. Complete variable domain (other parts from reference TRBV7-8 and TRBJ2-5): GAGVSQSPRYKVAKRGQDVALRCDPISGHVSLFWYQQALGQGPEFLTYFQNEAQLDKSGLPSDRFFAERPEGSVSTLKIQRTQQEDSAVYLCASSLNYGVRETQYFGPGTRLLVL.

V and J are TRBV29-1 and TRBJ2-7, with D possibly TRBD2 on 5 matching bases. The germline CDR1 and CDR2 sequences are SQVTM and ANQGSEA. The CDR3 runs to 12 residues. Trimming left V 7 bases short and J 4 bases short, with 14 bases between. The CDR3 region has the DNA TGCAGCGCTGGGGAGAGCCTATACGAGCAGTACTTC. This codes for CSAGESLYEQYF.

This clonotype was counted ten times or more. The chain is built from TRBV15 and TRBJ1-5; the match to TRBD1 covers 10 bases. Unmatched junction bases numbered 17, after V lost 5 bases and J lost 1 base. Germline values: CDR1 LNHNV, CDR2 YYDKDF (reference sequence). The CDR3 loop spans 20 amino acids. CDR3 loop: CATSGMQTGGTAESNQPQHF. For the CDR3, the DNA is TGTGCCACCAGCGGGATGCAGACAGGGGGCACGGCGGAAAGCAATCAGCCCCAGCATTTT.

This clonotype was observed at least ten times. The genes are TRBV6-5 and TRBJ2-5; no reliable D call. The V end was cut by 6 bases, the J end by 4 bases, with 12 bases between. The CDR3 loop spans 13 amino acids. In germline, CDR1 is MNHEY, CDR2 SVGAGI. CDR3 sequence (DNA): TGTGCCAGCAGCGTTTCTGCTGCAGAGACCCAGTACTTC. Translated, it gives CASSVSAAETQYF.

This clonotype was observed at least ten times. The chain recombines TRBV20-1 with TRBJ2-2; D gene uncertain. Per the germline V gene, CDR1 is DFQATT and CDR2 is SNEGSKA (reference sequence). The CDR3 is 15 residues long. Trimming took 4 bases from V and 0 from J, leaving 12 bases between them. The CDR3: CSATDGPANTGELFF. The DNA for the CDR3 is TGCAGTGCTACGGACGGACCCGCGAACACCGGGGAGCTGTTTTTT.

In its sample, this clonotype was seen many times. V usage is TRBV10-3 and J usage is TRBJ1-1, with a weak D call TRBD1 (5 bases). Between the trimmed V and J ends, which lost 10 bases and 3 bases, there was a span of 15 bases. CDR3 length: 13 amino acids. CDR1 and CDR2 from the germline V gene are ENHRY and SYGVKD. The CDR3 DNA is TGTGCCACCCTCGGGGGTGAGGACACTGAAGCTTTCTTT. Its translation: CATLGGEDTEAFF.

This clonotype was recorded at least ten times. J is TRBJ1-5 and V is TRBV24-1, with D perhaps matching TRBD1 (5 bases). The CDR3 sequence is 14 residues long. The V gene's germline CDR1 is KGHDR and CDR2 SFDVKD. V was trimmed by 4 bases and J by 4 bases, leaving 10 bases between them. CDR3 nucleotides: TGTGCCACCAGTGACGACAGTATTAATCAGCCCCAGCATTTT. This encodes CATSDDSINQPQHF.

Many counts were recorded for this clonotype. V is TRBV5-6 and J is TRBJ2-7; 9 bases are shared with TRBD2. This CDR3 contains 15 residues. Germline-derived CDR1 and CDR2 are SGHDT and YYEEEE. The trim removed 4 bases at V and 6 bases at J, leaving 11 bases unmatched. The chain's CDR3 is CASSPRGSGSFEQYF. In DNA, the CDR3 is TGTGCCAGCAGCCCCCGAGGTAGCGGGAGCTTCGAGCAGTACTTC.

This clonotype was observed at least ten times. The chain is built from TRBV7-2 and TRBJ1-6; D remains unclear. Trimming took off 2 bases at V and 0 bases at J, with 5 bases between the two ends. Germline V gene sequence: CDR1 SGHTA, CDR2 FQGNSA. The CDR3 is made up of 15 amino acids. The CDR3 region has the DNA TGTGCCAGCAGCTTATTGGGCTCCTATAATTCACCCCTCCACTTT. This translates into CASSLLGSYNSPLHF.

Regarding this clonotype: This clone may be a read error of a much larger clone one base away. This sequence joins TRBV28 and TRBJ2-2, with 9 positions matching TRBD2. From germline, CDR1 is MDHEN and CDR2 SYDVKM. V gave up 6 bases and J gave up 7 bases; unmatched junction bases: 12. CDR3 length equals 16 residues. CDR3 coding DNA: TGTGCCAGCAGCATTCGGACTAGCGAGAGTCACGGGGAGCTGTTTTTT. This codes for CASSIRTSESHGELFF.

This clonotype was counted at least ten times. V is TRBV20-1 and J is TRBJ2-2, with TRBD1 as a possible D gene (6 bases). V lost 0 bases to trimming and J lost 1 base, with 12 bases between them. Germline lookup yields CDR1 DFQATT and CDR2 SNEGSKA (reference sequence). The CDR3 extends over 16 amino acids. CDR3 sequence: CSARDPLGGNTGELFF. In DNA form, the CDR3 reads TGCAGTGCTAGAGACCCTCTAGGGGGGAACACCGGGGAGCTGTTTTTT.

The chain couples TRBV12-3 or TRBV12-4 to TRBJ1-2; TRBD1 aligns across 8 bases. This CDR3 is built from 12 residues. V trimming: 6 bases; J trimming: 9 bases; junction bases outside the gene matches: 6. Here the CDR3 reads CASSLTGGSYTF. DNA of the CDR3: TGTGCCAGCAGCTTAACAGGGGGGAGCTACACCTTC.

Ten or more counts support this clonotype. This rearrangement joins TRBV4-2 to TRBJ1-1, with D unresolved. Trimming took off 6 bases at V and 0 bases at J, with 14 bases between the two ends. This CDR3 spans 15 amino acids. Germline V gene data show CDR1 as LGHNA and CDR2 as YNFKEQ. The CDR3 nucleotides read TGTGCCAGCAGAGGAAGCGTGGACTTGAACACTGAAGCTTTCTTT. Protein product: CASRGSVDLNTEAFF.

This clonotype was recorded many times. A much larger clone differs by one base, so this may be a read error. This CDR3 reads CATSRDSQCGYTF. CDR3 DNA: TGTGCCACCAGCAGAGATTCCCAGTGTGGCTACACCTTC. The rearrangement joins TRBV15 to TRBJ1-2, with D uncertain. V shed 0 bases and J shed 7 bases, with 9 bases lying between them. The germline V gene encodes CDR1 LNHNV and CDR2 YYDKDF (reference sequence). This CDR3 has 13 residues.

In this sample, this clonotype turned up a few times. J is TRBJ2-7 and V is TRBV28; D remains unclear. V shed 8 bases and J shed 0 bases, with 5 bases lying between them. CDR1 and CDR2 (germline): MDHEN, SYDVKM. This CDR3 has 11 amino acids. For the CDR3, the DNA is TGTGCCAGCGTCGGCTCCTACGAGCAGTACTTC. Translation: CASVGSYEQYF.

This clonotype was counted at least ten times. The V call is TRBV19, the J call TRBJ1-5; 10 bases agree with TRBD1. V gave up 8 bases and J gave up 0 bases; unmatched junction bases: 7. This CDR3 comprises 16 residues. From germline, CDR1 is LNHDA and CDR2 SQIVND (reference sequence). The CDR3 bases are TGTGCCAGTGCGGGGGACAGGGGCTATAGCAATCAGCCCCAGCATTTT. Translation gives CASAGDRGYSNQPQHF.

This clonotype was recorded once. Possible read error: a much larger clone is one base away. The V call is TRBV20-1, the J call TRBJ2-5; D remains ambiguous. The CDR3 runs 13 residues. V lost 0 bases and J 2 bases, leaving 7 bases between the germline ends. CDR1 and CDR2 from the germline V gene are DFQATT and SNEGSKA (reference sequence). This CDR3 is CSARDCGQETQYF. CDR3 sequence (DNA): TGCAGTGCTAGAGATTGTGGGCAAGAGACCCAGTACTTC.

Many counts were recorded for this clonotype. CDR3 region: CASSHRSGGNTEAFF. The CDR3 coding sequence is TGTGCCAGCAGCCATAGGTCCGGAGGGAACACTGAAGCTTTCTTT. The chain uses TRBV11-1 and TRBJ1-1; D gene uncertain. Trimming left V 5 bases short and J 1 base short, with 14 bases between. CDR1 and CDR2 from the germline V gene are SGHAT and FQDESV (reference sequence). The CDR3 consists of 15 residues. Drawing the rest from reference TRBV11-1 and TRBJ1-1, the complete variable domain is EAEVAQSPRYKITEKSQAVAFWCDPISGHATLYWYRQILGQGPELLVQFQDESVVDDSQLPKDRFSAERLKGVDSTLKIQPAELGDSAMYLCASSHRSGGNTEAFFGQGTRLTVV.

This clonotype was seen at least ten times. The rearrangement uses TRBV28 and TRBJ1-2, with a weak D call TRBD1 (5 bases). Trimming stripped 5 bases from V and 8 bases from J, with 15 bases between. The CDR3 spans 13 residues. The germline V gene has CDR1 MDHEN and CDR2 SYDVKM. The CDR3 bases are TGTGCCAGCAGTACATCCACAGGTTACGGCTACACCTTC. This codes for CASSTSTGYGYTF.

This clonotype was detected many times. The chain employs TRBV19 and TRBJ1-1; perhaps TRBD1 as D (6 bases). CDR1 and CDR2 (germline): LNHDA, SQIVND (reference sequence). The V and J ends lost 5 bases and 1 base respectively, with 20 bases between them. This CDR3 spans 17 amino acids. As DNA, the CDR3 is TGTGCCAGTAGTTTCCGAGTGGGGGCGAGCGGGAACACTGAAGCTTTCTTT. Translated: CASSFRVGASGNTEAFF.

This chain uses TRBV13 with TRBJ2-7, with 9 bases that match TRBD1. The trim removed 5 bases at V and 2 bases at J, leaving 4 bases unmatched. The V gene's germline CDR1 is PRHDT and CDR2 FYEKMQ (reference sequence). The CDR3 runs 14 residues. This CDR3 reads CASSVRDRAYEQYF. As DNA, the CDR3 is TGTGCCAGCAGCGTTAGGGACAGGGCCTACGAGCAGTACTTC.

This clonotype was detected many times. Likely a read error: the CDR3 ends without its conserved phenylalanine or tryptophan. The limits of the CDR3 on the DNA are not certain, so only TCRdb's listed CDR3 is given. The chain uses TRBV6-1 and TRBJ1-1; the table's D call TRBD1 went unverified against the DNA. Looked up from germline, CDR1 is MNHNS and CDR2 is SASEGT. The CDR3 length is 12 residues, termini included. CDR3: CASSKGQGAPDL.